Listed below are T cell receptor beta chains from one sample, sequenced in a study of cytomegalovirus exposure and HLA in healthy donors. Assay used: immunoSEQ multiplex PCR; TCRdb lists only in-frame clones, some missing. Of 270,000 or so clones listed, roughly 89% are singletons. Sequenced material: PBMCs. The receptors derive from a man aged 35 to 55 in good health and CMV-seropositive. CDR3s include the opening cysteine and the closing phenylalanine or tryptophan. A D gene is named only where the DNA matches it firmly. Size values are once, few and many counts, or a class for expanded clones, and some rows have none.

j_call v_call clone_size d_call cdr3_length cdr3_nt cdr3_aa
TRBJ2-7 TRBV19 . . 15 TGTGCCAGTAGTATAGATATTGGGCAAATCTACGAGCAGTACTTC CASSIDIGQIYEQYF
TRBJ2-7 TRBV7-9 . TRBD2 13 TGTGCCAGCAGCTTGACGGGAGGGGGCGAGCAGTACTTC CASSLTGGGEQYF
TRBJ1-1 TRBV29-1 once . 10 TGCAGCGTTGAGTCCGCTGAAGCTTTCTTT CSVESAEAFF
TRBJ2-1 TRBV15 once . 14 TGTGCCACCAGCGAGACAGCGGGCGGCAATGAGCAGTTCTTC CATSETAGGNEQFF
TRBJ2-5 TRBV6-5 . TRBD1 15 TGTGCCAGCAGTTACTCCGGGACAGGGAGGAAGACCCAGTACTTC CASSYSGTGRKTQYF
TRBJ1-1 TRBV11-2 . . 17 TGTGCCAGCAGCTTAGCGTCACCCCGACAGAGAAACACTGAAGCTTTCTTT CASSLASPRQRNTEAFF
TRBJ2-7 TRBV28 . . 15 TGTGCCAGCAACACCAACCCCGGGTCTTCCGTGGAGCAGTACTTC CASNTNPGSSVEQYF
TRBJ2-6 TRBV5-6 many . 19 TGTGCCAGCAGCTCCCCAGGGGCCTGGGATTCCTCTGGGGCCAACGTCCTGACTTTC CASSSPGAWDSSGANVLTF
TRBJ2-5 TRBV7-3 once . 13 TGTGCCAGCAGCTCCGCCAGCGTTGAGACCCAGTACTTC CASSSASVETQYF
TRBJ1-1 TRBV7-9 . . 9 TGTTCCAGCCCAACTGAAGCTTTCTTT CSSPTEAFF
TRBJ2-7 TRBV6-6 . TRBD1 16 TGTGCCAGCAGTAATCCAGACAGGGGGCTCTCCTACGAGCAGTACTTC CASSNPDRGLSYEQYF
TRBJ2-1 TRBV5-1 . . 15 TGCGCCAGCAGCTTGGTAGCAGTCTCCTACAATGAGCAGTTCTTC CASSLVAVSYNEQFF
TRBJ1-1 TRBV7-9 . . 16 TGTGCCAGCACCCTTCTCCCTTTAGTTATGAACACTGAAGCTTTCTTT CASTLLPLVMNTEAFF
TRBJ1-3 TRBV5-3 . TRBD1 16 TGTGCCAGAAGCTTGAGTTGGGACAGGGGTAGACACACCATATATTTT CARSLSWDRGRHTIYF
TRBJ1-1 TRBV19 . TRBD1 15 TGTGCCAGTAGCGTAGGGACAGGGGAGGTGACTGAAGCTTTCTTT CASSVGTGEVTEAFF
TRBJ1-4 TRBV14 . . 15 TGTGCCAGCAGCCGAGGGCCAACAACTAATGAAAAACTGTTTTTT CASSRGPTTNEKLFF
TRBJ1-4 TRBV27 few . 13 TGTGCCAGCAGTCAGGGTTTCGGAGAAAAACTGTTTTTT CASSQGFGEKLFF
TRBJ2-1 TRBV28 once TRBD1 14 TGTGCCAGCAGTTTACAGACAGGGGGTCATGAGCAGTTCTTC CASSLQTGGHEQFF
TRBJ1-2 TRBV28 . . 13 TGTGCCAGCAGTTTACGACAGGACTATGGCTACACCTTC CASSLRQDYGYTF
TRBJ2-7 TRBV2 . . 17 TGTGCCAGCAGTGAAGTGGGGTCGAGTAGCGGCAACTACGAGCAGTACTTC CASSEVGSSSGNYEQYF
TRBJ2-7 TRBV29-1 . . 13 TGCAGCGTTGACGCCAGTCAAGCGGGCGAGCAGTACTTC CSVDASQAGEQYF
TRBJ1-4 TRBV5-8 . TRBD1 16 TGTGCCAGCAGCGGAATTGTAGGGGGCGTGAGGGAAAAACTGTTTTTT CASSGIVGGVREKLFF
TRBJ1-2 TRBV6-1 once . 16 TGTGCCAGCAGTGAAGCAGTGACGGGGGGACTCTATGGCTACACCTTC CASSEAVTGGLYGYTF
TRBJ2-2 TRBV10-2 . . 15 TGCGCCAGCAGTGTCGGAGGTGGAGACACCGGGGAGCTGTTTTTT CASSVGGGDTGELFF
TRBJ1-2 TRBV5-4 . TRBD1 13 TGTGCCAGCAGTTGGACAGGGAACTATGGCTACACCTTC CASSWTGNYGYTF
TRBJ2-1 TRBV4-1 . . 15 TGCGCCAGCAGCCAACTCGGACAGCCAACATCTGAGCAGTTCTTC CASSQLGQPTSEQFF
TRBJ1-5 TRBV4-1 . . 15 TGCGCCAGCAGCCGGAGGTCGGGAGGGGATCAGCCCCAGCATTTT CASSRRSGGDQPQHF
TRBJ2-1 TRBV5-6 . . 16 TGTGCCAGCAGCTTGGCTGAGCGGGCCCTTAACAATGAGCAGTTCTTC CASSLAERALNNEQFF
TRBJ2-1 TRBV5-1 . TRBD2 14 TGCGCCAGCAGCTTGGACACTAGCGGGACCGAGCAGTTCTTC CASSLDTSGTEQFF